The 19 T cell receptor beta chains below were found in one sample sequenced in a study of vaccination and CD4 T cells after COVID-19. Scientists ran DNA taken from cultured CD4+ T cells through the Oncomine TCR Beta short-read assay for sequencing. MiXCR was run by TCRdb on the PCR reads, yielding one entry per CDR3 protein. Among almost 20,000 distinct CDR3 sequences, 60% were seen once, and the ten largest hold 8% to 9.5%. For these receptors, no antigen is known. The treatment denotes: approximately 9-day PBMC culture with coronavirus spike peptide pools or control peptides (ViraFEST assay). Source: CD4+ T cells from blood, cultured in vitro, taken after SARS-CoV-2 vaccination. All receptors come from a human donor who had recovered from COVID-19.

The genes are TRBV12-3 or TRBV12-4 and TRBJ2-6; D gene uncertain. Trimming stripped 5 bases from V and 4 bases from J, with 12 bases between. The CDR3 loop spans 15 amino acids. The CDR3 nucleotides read TGTGCCAGCAGTCCCAACGGCTCCGGGGCCAACGTCCTGACTTTC. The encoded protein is CASSPNGSGANVLTF.

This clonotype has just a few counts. The chain's CDR3 is CASRDRAGNTIYF. CDR3 bases: TGTGCCAGCAGAGACAGGGCTGGAAACACCATATATTTT. The chain employs TRBV2 and TRBJ1-3, with 7 bases matching TRBD1. Germline V gene sequence: CDR1 SNHLY, CDR2 FYNNEI. V shed 6 bases and J 2 bases; nucleotides not matched to a gene: 1. The CDR3 sequence is 13 residues long.

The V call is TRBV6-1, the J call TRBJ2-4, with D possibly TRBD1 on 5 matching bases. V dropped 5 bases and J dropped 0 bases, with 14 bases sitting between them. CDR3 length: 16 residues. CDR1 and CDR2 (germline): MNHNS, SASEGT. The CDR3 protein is CASSHNIGVAKNIQYF. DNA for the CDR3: TGTGCCAGCAGTCACAACATAGGGGTAGCCAAAAACATTCAGTACTTC.

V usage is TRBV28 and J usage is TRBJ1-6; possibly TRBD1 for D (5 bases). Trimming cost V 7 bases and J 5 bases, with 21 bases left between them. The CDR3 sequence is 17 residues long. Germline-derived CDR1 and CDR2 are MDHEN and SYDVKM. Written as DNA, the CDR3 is TGTGCCAGCACCCCACCGGCTGTCAGGGCGCATAATTCACCCCTCCACTTT. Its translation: CASTPPAVRAHNSPLHF.

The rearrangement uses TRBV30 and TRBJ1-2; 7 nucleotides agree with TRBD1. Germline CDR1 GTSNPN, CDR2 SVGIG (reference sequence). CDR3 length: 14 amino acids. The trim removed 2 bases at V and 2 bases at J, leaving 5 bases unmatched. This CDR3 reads CAWSRVRGNYGYTF. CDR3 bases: TGTGCCTGGAGTAGGGTCAGGGGGAACTATGGCTACACCTTC.

This chain's CDR3 is CASNGQGIDYGYTF. The CDR3 DNA reads as TGTGCCAGCAACGGACAGGGCATTGACTATGGCTACACCTTC. The chain has TRBV2 and TRBJ1-2; 8 bases fit TRBD1. V shed 7 bases, J shed 3 bases, and the junction held 7 bases outside the gene matches. This CDR3 has 14 amino acids. Germline CDR1 reads SNHLY; CDR2 reads FYNNEI.

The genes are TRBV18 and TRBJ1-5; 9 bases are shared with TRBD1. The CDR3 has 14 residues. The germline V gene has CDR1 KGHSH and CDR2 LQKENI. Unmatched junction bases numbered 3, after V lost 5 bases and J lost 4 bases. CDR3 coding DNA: TGTGCCAGCTCAGCCGGGACAGGGAATCAGCCCCAGCATTTT. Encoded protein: CASSAGTGNQPQHF.

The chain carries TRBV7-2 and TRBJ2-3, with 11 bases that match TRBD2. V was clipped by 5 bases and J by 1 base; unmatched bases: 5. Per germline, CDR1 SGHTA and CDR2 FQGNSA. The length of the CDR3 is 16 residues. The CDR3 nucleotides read TGTGCCAGCAGCAATATACTAGCGGGAGGCACAGATACGCAGTATTTT. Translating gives CASSNILAGGTDTQYF.

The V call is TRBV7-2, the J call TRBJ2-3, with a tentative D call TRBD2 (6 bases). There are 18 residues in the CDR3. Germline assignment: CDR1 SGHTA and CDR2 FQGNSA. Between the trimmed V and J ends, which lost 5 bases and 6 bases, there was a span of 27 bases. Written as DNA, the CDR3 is TGTGCCAGCAGCCCACGGGACTGGGCTGCCTCCCGTCGGGATACGCAGTATTTT. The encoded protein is CASSPRDWAASRRDTQYF.

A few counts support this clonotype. This CDR3 reads CSALSLAGGPKEQYF. As DNA, the CDR3 is TGCAGTGCTCTGTCACTAGCGGGAGGGCCGAAAGAGCAGTACTTC. The chain recombines TRBV20-1 with TRBJ2-7; TRBD2 matches at 13 bases. V shed 5 bases, J shed 7 bases, and the junction held 11 bases outside the gene matches. In germline, CDR1 is DFQATT, CDR2 SNEGSKA (reference sequence). The CDR3 is 15 residues long.

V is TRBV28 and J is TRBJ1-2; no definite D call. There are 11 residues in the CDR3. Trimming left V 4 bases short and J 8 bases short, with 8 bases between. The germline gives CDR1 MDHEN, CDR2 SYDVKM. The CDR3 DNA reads TGTGCCAGCAGTTGGCGTGGGGGCTACACCTTC. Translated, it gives CASSWRGGYTF.

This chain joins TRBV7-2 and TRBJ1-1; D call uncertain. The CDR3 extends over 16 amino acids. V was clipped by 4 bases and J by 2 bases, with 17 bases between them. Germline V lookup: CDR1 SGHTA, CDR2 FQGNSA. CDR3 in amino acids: CASSSAGFEVNTEAFF. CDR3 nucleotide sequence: TGTGCCAGCAGCTCGGCTGGGTTTGAGGTAAACACTGAAGCTTTCTTT.

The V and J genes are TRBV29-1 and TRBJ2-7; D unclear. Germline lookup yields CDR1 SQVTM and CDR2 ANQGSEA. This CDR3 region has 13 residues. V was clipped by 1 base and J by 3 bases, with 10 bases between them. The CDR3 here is CSVEGAADYEQYF. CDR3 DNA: TGCAGCGTTGAAGGCGCCGCGGACTACGAGCAGTACTTC.

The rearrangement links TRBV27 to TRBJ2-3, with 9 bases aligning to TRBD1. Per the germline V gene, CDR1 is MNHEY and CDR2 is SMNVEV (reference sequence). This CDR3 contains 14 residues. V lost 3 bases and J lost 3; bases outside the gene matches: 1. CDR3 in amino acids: CASSLGTGTDTQYF. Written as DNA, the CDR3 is TGTGCCAGCAGTTTGGGGACAGGGACAGATACGCAGTATTTT.

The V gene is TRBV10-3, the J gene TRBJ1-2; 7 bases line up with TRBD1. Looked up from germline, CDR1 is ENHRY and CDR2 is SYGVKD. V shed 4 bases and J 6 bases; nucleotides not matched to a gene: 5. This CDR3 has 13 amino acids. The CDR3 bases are TGTGCCATCAGTGTTGGCCAGGGGGATGGCTACACCTTC. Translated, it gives CAISVGQGDGYTF.

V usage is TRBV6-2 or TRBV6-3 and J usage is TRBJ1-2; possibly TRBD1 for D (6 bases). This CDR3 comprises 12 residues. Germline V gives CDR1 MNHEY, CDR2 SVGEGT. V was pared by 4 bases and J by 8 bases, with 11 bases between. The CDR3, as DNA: TGTGCCAGCAGTTCTACAGGGATCGGCTACACCTTC. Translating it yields CASSSTGIGYTF.

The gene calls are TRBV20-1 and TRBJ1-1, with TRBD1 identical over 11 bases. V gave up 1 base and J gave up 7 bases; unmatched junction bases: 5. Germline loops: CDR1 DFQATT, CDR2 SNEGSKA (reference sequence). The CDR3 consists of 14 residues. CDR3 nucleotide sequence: TGCAGTGCTAGAGCCGGGACAGGGGGTTTTGAAGCTTTCTTT. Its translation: CSARAGTGGFEAFF.

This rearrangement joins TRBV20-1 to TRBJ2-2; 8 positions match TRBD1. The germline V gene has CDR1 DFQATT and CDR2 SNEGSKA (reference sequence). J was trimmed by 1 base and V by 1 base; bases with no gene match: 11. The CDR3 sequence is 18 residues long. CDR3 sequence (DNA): TGCAGTGCTAGAGCCTTGCTTTGGGGGACAGGGAACACCGGGGAGCTGTTTTTT. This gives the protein CSARALLWGTGNTGELFF.

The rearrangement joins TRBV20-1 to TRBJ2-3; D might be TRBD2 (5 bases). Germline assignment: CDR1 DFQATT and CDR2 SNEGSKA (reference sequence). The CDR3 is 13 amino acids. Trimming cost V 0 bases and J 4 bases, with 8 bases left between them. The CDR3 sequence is CSARDPGADTQYF. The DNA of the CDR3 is TGCAGTGCTAGAGATCCCGGGGCAGATACGCAGTATTTT.